Following are 22 T cell receptor beta chains from one sample sequenced in a study of blood T cell repertoires in COVID-19. Assay used: immunoSEQ multiplex PCR; TCRdb lists only in-frame clones, some missing. Among about 210,000 clones listed, just over 90% were seen once. Sequencing input: peripheral blood. The source is a man younger than 40 with acute or convalescent COVID-19.

The J gene is TRBJ2-7, the V gene TRBV7-3; weak D call: TRBD2 (6 bases). Germline lookup yields CDR1 SGHTA and CDR2 FQGTGA. Trimming cost V 4 bases and J 7 bases, with 14 bases left between them. The CDR3 length is 13 residues. CDR3 DNA: TGTGCCAGCAGCTCATTCCTTGGGAGGGAGCAGTACTTC. It is translated as CASSSFLGREQYF.

The V and J genes are TRBV6-5 and TRBJ1-6, with TRBD1 identical over 8 bases. J was trimmed by 14 bases and V by 1 base; bases with no gene match: 10. The CDR3 has 15 residues. Germline CDR1 reads MNHEY; CDR2 reads SVGAGI. CDR3 protein: CASSYLDRVILSLHF. The CDR3, as DNA: TGTGCCAGCAGTTACTTGGACAGGGTGATATTGTCCCTCCACTTT.

The chain employs TRBV5-5 and TRBJ1-4; 8 nucleotides line up with TRBD1. Germline V gives CDR1 SGHKS, CDR2 YYEKEE (reference sequence). V was pared by 4 bases and J by 6 bases, with 5 bases of the junction left unmatched. The CDR3 runs to 14 residues. The CDR3 is CASSQDRVDEKLFF. CDR3 coding DNA: TGTGCCAGCAGCCAGGACAGGGTCGATGAAAAACTGTTTTTT.

J is TRBJ1-1 and V is TRBV29-1; 7 bases are shared with TRBD1. V was clipped by 7 bases and J by 9 bases; unmatched bases: 8. Germline V lookup: CDR1 SQVTM, CDR2 ANQGSEA. CDR3 length: 11 amino acids. CDR3 coding DNA: TGCAGCGAACGACAGGGAACTCAAGCTTTCTTT. It translates to CSERQGTQAFF.

The V call is TRBV27, the J call TRBJ1-5, with TRBD1 matching 7 bases. CDR3 length equals 15 residues. Germline V gene data show CDR1 as MNHEY and CDR2 as SMNVEV (reference sequence). After removal of 5 bases from V and 7 bases from J, the junction contained 11 bases not matched to a gene. The CDR3 bases are TGTGCCAGCAGTCCCCTCGAAGGGGGCAGGCAGCCCCAGCATTTT. Its translation is CASSPLEGGRQPQHF.

V and J are TRBV10-1 and TRBJ2-7; no clear D gene. This CDR3 region has 9 residues. Trimming removed 10 bases at V and 3 bases at J, with 4 bases between. CDR1 WNHNN and CDR2 SYGVQD come from the germline V gene (reference sequence). The chain's CDR3 is CATNYEQYF. CDR3 bases: TGCGCCACCAACTACGAGCAGTACTTC.

V gene TRBV29-1 combines with J gene TRBJ2-1; D ambiguous. With 4 bases removed from V and 8 bases from J, the gap between germline ends came to 6 bases. The germline CDR1 and CDR2 sequences are SQVTM and ANQGSEA. CDR3 length: 10 amino acids. Written as DNA, the CDR3 is TGCAGCGTTGGGGCCCATGAGCAGTTCTTC. Translated, it gives CSVGAHEQFF.

The V and J genes are TRBV12-3 or TRBV12-4 and TRBJ1-5, with D perhaps TRBD1 (5 bases). This CDR3 region has 13 residues. V shed 4 bases and J shed 4 bases, with 8 bases lying between them. The CDR3 here is CASSYGQNQPQHF. The CDR3 nucleotides read TGTGCCAGCAGTTATGGACAAAATCAGCCCCAGCATTTT.

The chain links TRBV5-1 to TRBJ2-7, with TRBD1 matching over 8 bases. V shed 4 bases, J shed 2 bases, and the junction held 11 bases outside the gene matches. This CDR3 is built from 16 residues. The germline V gene encodes CDR1 SGHRS and CDR2 YFSETQ. CDR3 sequence (DNA): TGCGCCAGCAGCCGTACGACGGGACAGGCTACCTACGAGCAGTACTTC. Translated, it gives CASSRTTGQATYEQYF. Full variable domain (remainder filled in from reference TRBV5-1 and TRBJ2-7): KAGVTQTPRYLIKTRGQQVTLSCSPISGHRSVSWYQQTPGQGLQFLFEYFSETQRNKGNFPGRFSGRQFSNSRSEMNVSTLELGDSALYLCASSRTTGQATYEQYFGPGTRLTVT.

A note on this clone: Its ends do not fully match the called genes, so a read error is possible. The genes are TRBV5-1 and TRBJ1-4, with D uncertain. CDR3 length: 14 amino acids. From germline, CDR1 is SGHRS and CDR2 YFSETQ. In nucleotides, the CDR3 is TGCGCCAGCAGCAGGGAAAGCACTAGTGAAAAACTGTTTTTT. It codes for CASSRESTSEKLFF.

V is TRBV11-3 and J is TRBJ2-5; perhaps TRBD1 as D (6 bases). Germline V gene data show CDR1 as SGHNT and CDR2 as YENEEA. The CDR3 length is 18 residues. Between the trimmed V and J ends, which lost 2 bases and 2 bases, there was a span of 21 bases. CDR3 residues: CASSLTCTPGTRQETQYF. In nucleotides, the CDR3 is TGTGCCAGCAGCTTAACGTGCACCCCCGGGACACGTCAAGAGACCCAGTACTTC.

The rearrangement links TRBV21-1 to TRBJ2-2; the table's D call of TRBD2 was not tested on the DNA. TRBV21-1 has pseudogene status. The CDR3 covers 17 residues. In nucleotides, the CDR3 is TGTGCCAGCCGAAGGGACCGGACTAGCGGGAGCTTTGGGGAGCTGTTTTTT. It translates to CASRRDRTSGSFGELFF.

V is TRBV15 and J is TRBJ2-3, with unresolved D. Trimming shortened V by 0 bases and J by 5 bases, and 12 bases separated the two germline ends. This CDR3 has 15 residues. Germline assignment: CDR1 LNHNV and CDR2 YYDKDF (reference sequence). CDR3 residues: CATSRDTFSIDTQYF. In DNA, the CDR3 is TGTGCCACCAGCAGAGATACATTCTCGATAGATACGCAGTATTTT.

Written as DNA, the CDR3 is TGTGCCAGCAGCTCAGGGGGAGGCCTCACAGATACGCAGTATTTT. It translates to CASSSGGGLTDTQYF. The V call is TRBV7-9, the J call TRBJ2-3; D may be TRBD1 (7 bases). CDR1 is SEHNR, CDR2 FQNEAQ, per germline (reference sequence). The V end was cut by 4 bases, the J end by 2 bases, with 13 bases between. There are 15 residues in the CDR3.

The rearrangement links TRBV4-1 to TRBJ2-3, with 12 bases aligning to TRBD2. The V gene's germline CDR1 is MGHRA and CDR2 YSYEKL. The trim removed 3 bases at V and 1 base at J, leaving 8 bases unmatched. CDR3 length: 18 residues. Written as DNA, the CDR3 is TGCGCCAGCAGCCAGAGACTAGCGGGGGAAAGAGGCACAGATACGCAGTATTTT. As protein: CASSQRLAGERGTDTQYF.

This clone has a handful of counts. Distinct nucleotide sequences in the sample also encode this CDR3. This chain uses TRBV9 with TRBJ1-2; D is perhaps TRBD1 (6 bases). There are 13 residues in the CDR3. Germline assignment: CDR1 SGDLS and CDR2 YYNGEE. Deletions cut 4 bases from V and 1 base from J, with 8 bases between. The DNA of the CDR3 is TGTGCCAGCAGCTTGGACAGTAACTATGGCTACACCTTC. This encodes CASSLDSNYGYTF.

This clone was recorded only once. V usage is TRBV5-1 and J usage is TRBJ2-7; D gene uncertain. Trimming took off 2 bases at V and 0 bases at J, with 6 bases between the two ends. This CDR3 is 13 amino acids long. Germline loops: CDR1 SGHRS, CDR2 YFSETQ. For the CDR3, the DNA is TGCGCCAGCAGCTTAATCAGCTCCTACGAGCAGTACTTC. This gives the protein CASSLISSYEQYF.

The chain links TRBV18 to TRBJ1-3; D ambiguous. V dropped 5 bases and J dropped 1 base, with 12 bases sitting between them. Per germline, CDR1 KGHSH and CDR2 LQKENI. CDR3 length: 15 residues. The CDR3 bases are TGTGCCAGCTCATCAACCCGCGGTTCTGGAAACACCATATATTTT. This encodes CASSSTRGSGNTIYF.

This clone was seen just once. V usage is TRBV6-5 and J usage is TRBJ2-4, with a weak D call TRBD2 (6 bases). Deletions cut 5 bases from V and 3 bases from J, with 11 bases between. The CDR3 runs 14 residues. Looked up from germline, CDR1 is MNHEY and CDR2 is SVGAGI. The CDR3, as DNA: TGTGCCAGCAGTCCCACGCGGGACAAAAACATTCAGTACTTC. Translating it yields CASSPTRDKNIQYF.

The V call is TRBV28, the J call TRBJ2-7, with TRBD1 as a possible D gene (5 bases). The CDR3 contains 15 residues. V lost 2 bases to trimming and J lost 2 bases, with 13 bases between them. Germline values: CDR1 MDHEN, CDR2 SYDVKM. As DNA, the CDR3 is TGTGCCAGCAGTTTAGGGGCCCAAGGTACCTACGAGCAGTACTTC. Its translation is CASSLGAQGTYEQYF.

The sample holds one count of this clone. The chain links TRBV30 to TRBJ2-7; 7 bases are a match to TRBD1. The CDR3 is 13 amino acids. Germline values: CDR1 GTSNPN, CDR2 SVGIG (reference sequence). J gave up 0 bases and V 5 bases, and 4 bases lay outside the gene matches. The CDR3 sequence is CAWETGSSYEQYF. DNA of the CDR3: TGTGCCTGGGAGACAGGGAGCTCCTACGAGCAGTACTTC.

This clone appeared once. This chain links TRBV18 with TRBJ1-3; D perhaps matches TRBD1 (5 bases). This CDR3 is 15 amino acids long. V lost 6 bases to trimming and J lost 4 bases, with 16 bases between them. The germline gives CDR1 KGHSH, CDR2 LQKENI. In DNA, the CDR3 is TGTGCCAGCTCGGAGCAGGGTTCCTCCGGAAACACCATATATTTT. Protein: CASSEQGSSGNTIYF.